This record covers a single T cell receptor beta chain. Other nucleotide sequences in the sample specify the same CDR3. Original processing methods: Reference gene primer amplification in the assay estimated nucleated cell counts. Profiled with immunoSEQ multiplex PCR; TCRdb holds only in-frame clones, not every one. The D gene and trimming were derived from the DNA, and the V and J assignments and clone size from that table. This sample has approximately 320,000 clones, with under 95% found just once. The data are from a study of blood T cell repertoires in COVID-19. Study-level information: Nucleic acid was either cDNA or gDNA, and it came from T cells, B-cell-depleted T cells, or PBMCs.

Enrolled through a virtual design, the participants were between 18 and 89 years of age and came from about two dozen US areas. Clinical history as reported by participants underpinned cohort assignment. The germline CDR1 and CDR2 sequences are MGHRA and YSYEKL. With 0 bases removed from V and 0 bases from J, the gap between germline ends came to 9 bases. The length of the CDR3 is 15 residues. The specimen was PBMCs or T cells enriched from blood (not recorded which). The chain uses TRBV4-1 and TRBJ2-7; D is unresolved. The source of this sequence is a man aged 55 to 69 who had recovered from COVID-19. CDR3: CASSQDSRSSYEQYF. CDR3 coding DNA: TGCGCCAGCAGCCAAGATTCCAGAAGCTCCTACGAGCAGTACTTC.